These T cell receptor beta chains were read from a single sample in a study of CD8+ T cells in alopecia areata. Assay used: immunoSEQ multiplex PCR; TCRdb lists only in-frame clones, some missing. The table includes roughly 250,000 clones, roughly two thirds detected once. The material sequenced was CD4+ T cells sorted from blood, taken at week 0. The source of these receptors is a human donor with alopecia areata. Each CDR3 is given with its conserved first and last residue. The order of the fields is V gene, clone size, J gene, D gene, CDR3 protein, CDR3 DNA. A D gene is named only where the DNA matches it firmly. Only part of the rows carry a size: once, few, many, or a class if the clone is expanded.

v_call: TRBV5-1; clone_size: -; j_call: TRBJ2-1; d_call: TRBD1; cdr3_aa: CASSSDRDDNEQFF; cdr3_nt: TGCGCCAGCAGCAGCGACAGGGACGACAATGAGCAGTTCTTC
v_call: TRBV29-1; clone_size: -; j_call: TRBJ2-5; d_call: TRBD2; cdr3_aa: CSVGEGRETQYF; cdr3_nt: TGCAGCGTTGGGGAGGGGAGGGAGACCCAGTACTTC
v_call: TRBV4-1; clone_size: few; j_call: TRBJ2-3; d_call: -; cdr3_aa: CASSQVLDTQYF; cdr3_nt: TGCGCCAGCAGCCAAGTCCTGGATACGCAGTATTTT
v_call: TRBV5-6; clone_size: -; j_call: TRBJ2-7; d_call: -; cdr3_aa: CASSLAVNEQYF; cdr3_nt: TGTGCCAGCAGCTTGGCCGTCAACGAGCAGTACTTC
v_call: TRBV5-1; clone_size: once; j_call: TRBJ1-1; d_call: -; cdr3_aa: CASSSSLNTEAFF; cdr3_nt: TGCGCCAGCAGCAGTTCCCTGAACACTGAAGCTTTCTTT
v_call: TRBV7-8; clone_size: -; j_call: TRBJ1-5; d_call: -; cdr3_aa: CASSLDNFNQPQHF; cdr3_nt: TGTGCCAGCAGCTTAGACAACTTCAATCAGCCCCAGCATTTT
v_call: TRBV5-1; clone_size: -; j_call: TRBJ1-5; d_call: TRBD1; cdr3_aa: CASSLTGGHYSNQPQHF; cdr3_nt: TGCGCCAGCAGTCTGACAGGGGGCCATTATAGCAATCAGCCCCAGCATTTT
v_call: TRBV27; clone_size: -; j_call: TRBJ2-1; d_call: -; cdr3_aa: CASKTYNEQFF; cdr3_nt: TGTGCCAGCAAAACCTACAATGAGCAGTTCTTC
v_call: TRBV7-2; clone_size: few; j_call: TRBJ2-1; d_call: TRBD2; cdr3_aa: CASSSWTSTNEQFF; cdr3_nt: TGTGCCAGCAGCTCGTGGACTAGCACGAATGAGCAGTTCTTC
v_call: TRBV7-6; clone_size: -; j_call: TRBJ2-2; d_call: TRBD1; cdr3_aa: CASSPWTGGFTGELFF; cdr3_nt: TGTGCCAGCAGCCCCTGGACAGGGGGATTCACCGGGGAGCTGTTTTTT
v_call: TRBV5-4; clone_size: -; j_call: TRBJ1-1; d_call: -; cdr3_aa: CASSPPDRRNTEAFF; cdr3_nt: TGTGCCAGCAGCCCTCCCGACAGGCGGAACACTGAAGCTTTCTTT
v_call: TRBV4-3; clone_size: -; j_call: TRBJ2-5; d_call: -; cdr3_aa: CASSQGPVQETQYF; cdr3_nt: TGCGCCAGCAGCCAAGGGCCGGTCCAAGAGACCCAGTACTTC
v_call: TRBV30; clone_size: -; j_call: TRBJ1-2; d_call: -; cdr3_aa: CAWRIGPHWFTF; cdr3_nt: TGTGCCTGGAGGATTGGTCCGCACTGGTTCACCTTC
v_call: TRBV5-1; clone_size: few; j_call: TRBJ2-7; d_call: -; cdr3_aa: CASSLGPGQISYEQYF; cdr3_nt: TGCGCCAGCAGCTTGGGGCCTGGACAGATCTCCTACGAGCAGTACTTC
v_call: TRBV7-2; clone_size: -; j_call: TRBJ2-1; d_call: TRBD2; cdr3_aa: CASSLGAGGWNEQFF; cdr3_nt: TGTGCCAGCAGCTTAGGAGCGGGGGGCTGGAATGAGCAGTTCTTC
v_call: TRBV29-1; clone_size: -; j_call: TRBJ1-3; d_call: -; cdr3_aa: CSIAESSGNTIYF; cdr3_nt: TGCAGCATAGCGGAGAGCTCTGGAAACACCATATATTTT
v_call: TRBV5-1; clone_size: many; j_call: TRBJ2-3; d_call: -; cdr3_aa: CASSLTGLDTQYF; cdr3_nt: TGCGCCAGCAGCTTGACAGGGTTAGATACGCAGTATTTT
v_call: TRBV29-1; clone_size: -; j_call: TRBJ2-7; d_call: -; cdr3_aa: CSVEAGLWRGYEQYF; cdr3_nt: TGCAGCGTTGAGGCAGGACTCTGGAGGGGCTACGAGCAGTACTTC
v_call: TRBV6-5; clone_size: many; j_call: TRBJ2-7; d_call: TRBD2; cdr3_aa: CASSPELGTSTEQYF; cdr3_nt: TGTGCCAGCAGTCCTGAGCTCGGGACTAGTACCGAGCAGTACTTC
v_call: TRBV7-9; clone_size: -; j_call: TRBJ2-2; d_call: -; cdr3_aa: CASRVTGTQRNTGELFF; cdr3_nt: TGTGCCAGCAGGGTCACCGGGACACAAAGAAACACCGGGGAGCTGTTTTTT
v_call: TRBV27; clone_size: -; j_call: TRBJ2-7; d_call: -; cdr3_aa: CASSTLTGSGYEQYF; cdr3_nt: TGTGCCAGCAGTACCCTAACTGGCTCGGGGTACGAGCAGTACTTC
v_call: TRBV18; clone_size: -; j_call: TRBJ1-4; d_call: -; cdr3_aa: CASSPRVRSTNEKLFF; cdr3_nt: TGTGCCAGCTCACCACGGGTTCGATCAACTAATGAAAAACTGTTTTTT
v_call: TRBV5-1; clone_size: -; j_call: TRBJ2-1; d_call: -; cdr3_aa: CASSLDFRGNEQFF; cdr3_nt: TGCGCCAGCAGCTTGGACTTCCGGGGGAATGAGCAGTTCTTC
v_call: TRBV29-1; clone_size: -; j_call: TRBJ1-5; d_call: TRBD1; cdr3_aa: CSFTGTGDQPQHF; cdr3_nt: TGCAGCTTTACCGGGACAGGGGATCAGCCCCAGCATTTT
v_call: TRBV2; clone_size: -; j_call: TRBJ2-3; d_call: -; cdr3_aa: CASTGPSRRDTQYF; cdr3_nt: TGTGCCAGCACCGGTCCCTCTCGAAGGGATACGCAGTATTTT
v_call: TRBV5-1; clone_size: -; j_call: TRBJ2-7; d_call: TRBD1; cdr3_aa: CASSSSTGGGYEQYF; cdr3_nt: TGCGCCAGCAGCTCCTCCACAGGGGGCGGGTACGAGCAGTACTTC
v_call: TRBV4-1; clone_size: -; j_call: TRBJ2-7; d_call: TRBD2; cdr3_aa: CASSQVRLAGLYEQYF; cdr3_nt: TGCGCCAGCAGCCAAGTCAGACTAGCGGGGTTATACGAGCAGTACTTC
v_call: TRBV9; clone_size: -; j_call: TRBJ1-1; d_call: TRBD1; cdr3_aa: CASSIGTATEAFF; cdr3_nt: TGTGCCAGCAGCATCGGGACAGCCACTGAAGCTTTCTTT
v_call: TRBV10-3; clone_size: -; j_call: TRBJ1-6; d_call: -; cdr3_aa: CAISGQGRDSPLHF; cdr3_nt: TGTGCCATCAGTGGTCAGGGTAGAGATTCACCCCTCCACTTT
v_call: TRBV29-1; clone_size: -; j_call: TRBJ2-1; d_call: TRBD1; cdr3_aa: CSVAGTGGKNEQFF; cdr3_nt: TGCAGCGTGGCCGGGACAGGGGGGAAGAATGAGCAGTTCTTC
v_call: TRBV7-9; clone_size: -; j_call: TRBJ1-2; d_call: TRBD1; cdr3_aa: CASSRDRGTGYTF; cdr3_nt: TGTGCCAGCAGCCGGGACAGGGGGACTGGCTACACCTTC
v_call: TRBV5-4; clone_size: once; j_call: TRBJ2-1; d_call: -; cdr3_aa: CASSPRGLYNEQFF; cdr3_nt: TGTGCCAGCAGCCCGCGGGGACTCTACAATGAGCAGTTCTTC